These 18 T cell receptor beta chains share one sample of origin, sequenced in a study of cytomegalovirus exposure and HLA in healthy donors. A multiplex PCR was run with 60 Vbeta primers and 13 Jbeta primers. Sequenced by immunoSEQ multiplex PCR; TCRdb stores in-frame clones only, minus some. Among 160,000 or so clones listed, around 77% were seen once. Material: PBMCs. These receptors all come from a woman aged 35 to 49 in good health and CMV-seronegative.

In this sample, this clone turned up a few times. The chain has TRBV6-1 and TRBJ2-7; 8 positions match TRBD2. Trimming took 5 bases from V and 3 from J; bases not matched to a gene: 6. The CDR3 runs 14 residues. Germline CDR1 reads MNHNS; CDR2 reads SASEGT. CDR3 nucleotide sequence: TGTGCCAGCAGTCTCCAGCGGGAGAACTACGAGCAGTACTTC. It yields the protein CASSLQRENYEQYF.

The chain uses TRBV5-1 and TRBJ1-5; 9 bases line up with TRBD1. CDR3 length equals 14 residues. The trim removed 4 bases at V and 7 bases at J, leaving 6 bases unmatched. Germline V CDR1 and CDR2: SGHRS, YFSETQ. The CDR3 reads CASSPWTGEQPQHF. The CDR3 bases are TGCGCCAGCAGCCCCTGGACAGGGGAACAGCCCCAGCATTTT.

This chain links TRBV19 with TRBJ2-7; 8 nucleotides agree with TRBD1. CDR3 length equals 13 residues. Trimming cost V 5 bases and J 5 bases; bases outside gene matches: 5. Germline CDR1 LNHDA, CDR2 SQIVND (reference sequence). DNA for the CDR3: TGTGCCAGTAGTCGGCAGGGGGCTAACGAGCAGTACTTC. It translates to CASSRQGANEQYF.

The rearrangement joins TRBV6-5 to TRBJ2-7; 7 bases align to TRBD2. Germline CDR1 MNHEY, CDR2 SVGAGI. J was trimmed by 4 bases and V by 8 bases; bases with no gene match: 11. The CDR3 runs 14 residues. The CDR3 sequence is CASAAGGSVYEQYF. The DNA of the CDR3 is TGTGCCAGCGCCGCCGGCGGGAGTGTGTACGAGCAGTACTTC.

J is TRBJ2-3 and V is TRBV5-4; 10 bases map to TRBD2. CDR1 is SGHNT, CDR2 YYREEE, per germline (reference sequence). The V and J ends lost 4 bases and 4 bases, in that order; junction bases with no gene match: 9. CDR3 size: 16 residues. The CDR3 sequence: CASSLSAGGGADTQYF. DNA for the CDR3: TGTGCCAGCAGCCTTTCAGCGGGAGGGGGAGCAGATACGCAGTATTTT.

The V gene is TRBV10-3, the J gene TRBJ2-7, with 9 positions matching TRBD1. The CDR3 runs 14 residues. Germline CDR1 and CDR2: ENHRY and SYGVKD. J was trimmed by 2 bases and V by 3 bases; bases with no gene match: 2. The CDR3 DNA is TGTGCCATCAGTGAAGGACAGGGGACCTACGAGCAGTACTTC. This encodes CAISEGQGTYEQYF.

The chain employs TRBV11-3 and TRBJ2-1; the match to TRBD2 covers 11 bases. The CDR3 sequence is 15 residues long. Germline V gene sequence: CDR1 SGHNT, CDR2 YENEEA. Germline trimming cut 5 bases from V and 5 bases from J; bases unmatched to any gene: 5. In DNA form, the CDR3 reads TGTGCCAGCAGCCGACGACTAGCGGGACACAATGAGCAGTTCTTC. Translated, it gives CASSRRLAGHNEQFF.

The gene calls are TRBV30 and TRBJ1-3; no definite D call. Germline V gene sequence: CDR1 GTSNPN, CDR2 SVGIG (reference sequence). V was shortened by 5 bases and J by 3 bases, with 14 bases between the two germline ends. The CDR3 length is 14 residues. CDR3 in amino acids: CAWAPNGFGNTIYF. The CDR3 DNA reads TGTGCCTGGGCCCCCAACGGTTTTGGAAACACCATATATTTT.

The chain combines TRBV19 with TRBJ2-7; 9 bases match TRBD2. Germline V gene data show CDR1 as LNHDA and CDR2 as SQIVND (reference sequence). The junction had 9 bases not matched to a gene; V was cut back by 6 bases and J by 3 bases. This CDR3 comprises 15 residues. The CDR3 nucleotides are TGTGCCAGTAGACGGGGGTTAGCGGGAGTCTACGAGCAGTACTTC. Amino acids: CASRRGLAGVYEQYF.

V usage is TRBV11-2 and J usage is TRBJ1-3; no clear D. V was trimmed by 6 bases and J by 2 bases, leaving 8 bases between them. This CDR3 region has 13 residues. Per germline, CDR1 SGHAT and CDR2 FQNNGV. CDR3 amino acids: CASREGAGNTIYF. The CDR3 DNA is TGTGCCAGCAGAGAGGGTGCTGGAAACACCATATATTTT.

V gene TRBV28 combines with J gene TRBJ1-5; D possibly corresponds to TRBD1 (5 bases). From germline, CDR1 is MDHEN and CDR2 SYDVKM. The CDR3 runs to 14 residues. Deletions cut 3 bases from V and 5 bases from J, with 11 bases between. The CDR3 nucleotides read TGTGCCAGCAGTTTTTTTGACAGAGATCAGCCCCAGCATTTT. Translating gives CASSFFDRDQPQHF.

The chain recombines TRBV6-1 with TRBJ1-2, with 7 bases identical to TRBD1. The CDR3 loop spans 18 amino acids. Germline-derived CDR1 and CDR2 are MNHNS and SASEGT. V gave up 4 bases and J gave up 1 base; unmatched junction bases: 15. The CDR3 coding sequence is TGTGCCAGCAGTGTCCACGGGACAGCCATAGGGGTTAACTATGGCTACACCTTC. The encoded protein is CASSVHGTAIGVNYGYTF.

The rearrangement links TRBV11-2 to TRBJ2-1, with 7 bases lining up with TRBD1. V lost 0 bases to trimming and J lost 7 bases; unmatched junction nucleotides: 9. The CDR3 sequence is 16 residues long. Germline V gene lookup returns CDR1 SGHAT and CDR2 FQNNGV. The DNA of the CDR3 is TGTGCCAGCAGCTTAGACTACAGGGGATGGAGGAATGAGCAGTTCTTC. This gives the protein CASSLDYRGWRNEQFF.

This clone was seen a few times. The CDR3 DNA follows: TGTGCCAGCAGCCCGGGACAGGTCGTCTATGGCTACACCTTC. Amino acids: CASSPGQVVYGYTF. The chain joins TRBV11-2 to TRBJ1-2, with 8 bases matching TRBD1. Germline V CDR1 and CDR2: SGHAT, FQNNGV. The CDR3 has 14 amino acids. After removal of 5 bases from V and 4 bases from J, the junction contained 6 bases not matched to a gene.

The rearrangement joins TRBV5-1 to TRBJ2-1, with TRBD2 identical over 8 bases. The CDR3 has 16 residues. Germline CDR1 SGHRS, CDR2 YFSETQ. Trimming cost V 4 bases and J 0 bases; bases outside gene matches: 6. The CDR3 loop is CASSISGASSYNEQFF. Here the CDR3 DNA reads TGCGCCAGCAGCATTAGCGGGGCGAGCTCCTACAATGAGCAGTTCTTC.

The chain has TRBV7-9 and TRBJ1-5; D might be TRBD1 (5 bases). The CDR3 contains 14 residues. V gave up 5 bases and J gave up 2 bases, with 10 bases separating them. Germline assignment: CDR1 SEHNR and CDR2 FQNEAQ (reference sequence). CDR3 residues: CASSQEGGNQPQHF. The CDR3 nucleotides read TGTGCCAGCAGCCAGGAAGGGGGCAATCAGCCCCAGCATTTT.

The rearrangement uses TRBV6-1 and TRBJ2-5; 9 bases are shared with TRBD2. Per germline, CDR1 MNHNS and CDR2 SASEGT. This CDR3 has 18 residues. V lost 1 base, J lost 5 bases, and 14 bases stayed unmatched. CDR3 DNA sequence: TGTGCCAGCAGTGAAGGCCACGGGGCGGGAGGGCCTCGGGAGACCCAGTACTTC. It specifies CASSEGHGAGGPRETQYF.

The CDR3 region has the DNA TGTGCCAGCAGTTACTTTCGGACAGCTGGAAACACCATATATTTT. Translated: CASSYFRTAGNTIYF. This chain connects TRBV6-5 to TRBJ1-3; D possibly corresponds to TRBD1 (6 bases). V lost 1 base, J lost 2 bases, and 9 bases lay in between. This CDR3 is built from 15 residues. Germline CDR1 and CDR2: MNHEY and SVGAGI.